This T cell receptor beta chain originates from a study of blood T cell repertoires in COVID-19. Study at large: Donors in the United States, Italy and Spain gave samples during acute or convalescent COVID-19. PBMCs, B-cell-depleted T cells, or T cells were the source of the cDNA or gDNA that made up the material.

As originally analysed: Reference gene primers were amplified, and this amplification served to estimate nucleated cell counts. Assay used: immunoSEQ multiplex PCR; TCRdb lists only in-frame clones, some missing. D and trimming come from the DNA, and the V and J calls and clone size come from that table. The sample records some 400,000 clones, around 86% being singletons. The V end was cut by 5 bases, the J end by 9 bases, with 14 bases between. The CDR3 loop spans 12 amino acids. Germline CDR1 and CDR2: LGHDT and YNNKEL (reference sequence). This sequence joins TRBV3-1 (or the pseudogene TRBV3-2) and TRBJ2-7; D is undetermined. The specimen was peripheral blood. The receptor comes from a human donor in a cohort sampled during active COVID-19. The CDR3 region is CASSSPSVGQYF. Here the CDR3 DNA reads TGTGCCAGCAGCTCTCCGTCCGTCGGGCAGTACTTC.